A selection of T cell receptor beta chains follows, all from one sample in a study of CD8 T cells in ankylosing spondylitis. TCRdb processed the 5' RACE reads anew with MiXCR; each CDR3 protein has one entry. The sample lists around 340,000 distinct CDR3 sequences, about 20% occurring once. The source material was blood, either unsorted or a sorted T cell fraction (not recorded which). The source is a male donor with ankylosing spondylitis or in good health (not recorded which). Both conserved end residues are part of each CDR3. D genes are given only for firm matches. Clone size is stated in some rows and not others, as once, few, many or a class when expanded.

v_gene	d_gene	j_gene	abundance	CDR3aa	CDR3nt
TRBV7-3	.	TRBJ2-1	few	CASSLTGLSYNEQFF	TGTGCCAGCAGCTTAACGGGCTTATCCTACAATGAGCAGTTCTTC
TRBV4-1	TRBD1	TRBJ2-7	.	CASSQDRGQGIYEQYF	TGCGCCAGCAGCCAAGACCGAGGACAGGGGATCTACGAGCAGTACTTC
TRBV12-3/TRBV12-4	.	TRBJ2-3	few	CASTLAEASTDTQYF	TGTGCCAGCACTCTGGCAGAGGCCAGCACAGATACGCAGTATTTT
TRBV6-1	.	TRBJ2-2	.	CASSEIWSTFTGELFF	TGTGCCAGCAGTGAGATTTGGTCGACATTCACCGGGGAGCTGTTTTTT
TRBV25-1	.	TRBJ2-3	.	CASSILATDTQYF	TGTGCCAGCAGTATCCTAGCGACAGATACGCAGTATTTT
TRBV29-1	.	TRBJ2-1	few	CSAAQGVPFF	TGTTCAGCCGCCCAGGGCGTTCCGTTCTTC
TRBV29-1	TRBD1	TRBJ2-7	.	CSVEEPGTGDYEQYF	TGCAGCGTTGAAGAACCAGGGACAGGGGACTACGAGCAGTACTTC
TRBV7-8	.	TRBJ2-7	few	CASSLARSGSYEQYF	TGTGCCAGCAGCTTAGCGCGGTCCGGATCCTACGAGCAGTACTTC
TRBV6-2/TRBV6-3	.	TRBJ2-7	.	CASSYSTEIYEQYF	TGTGCCAGCAGTTACTCGACCGAGATCTACGAGCAGTACTTC
TRBV7-9	.	TRBJ1-4	few	CASSPVGGANEKLFF	TGTGCCAGCAGCCCGGTGGGGGGGGCTAATGAAAAACTGTTTTTT
TRBV12-3/TRBV12-4	.	TRBJ2-3	few	CASRTDSGTDTQYF	TGTGCCAGCAGGACGGATAGCGGCACAGATACGCAGTATTTT
TRBV4-1	TRBD1	TRBJ1-6	.	CASRETGGASPLHF	TGCGCCAGCAGGGAGACAGGGGGCGCTTCACCCCTCCACTTT
TRBV7-9	.	TRBJ2-5	.	CASSFSPYRHEETQYF	TGTGCCAGCAGCTTCTCCCCCTATCGACACGAAGAGACCCAGTACTTC
TRBV24-1	TRBD2	TRBJ2-1	.	CATRATSGKNEQFF	TGTGCCACCAGGGCCACTAGCGGAAAAAATGAGCAGTTCTTC
TRBV4-1	.	TRBJ2-6	.	CASSQDSGANVLTF	TGCGCCAGCAGCCAGGACTCTGGGGCCAACGTCCTGACTTTC
TRBV4-2	TRBD2	TRBJ2-3	.	CASSQTVAGATDTQYF	TGTGCCAGCAGCCAGACGGTAGCGGGGGCCACAGATACGCAGTATTTT
TRBV20-1	.	TRBJ2-5	.	CSASTIDEETQYF	TGCAGTGCTAGCACTATAGATGAGGAGACCCAGTACTTC
TRBV20-1	.	TRBJ1-2	.	CSARDRWQGIGFDYGYTF	TGCAGTGCTAGAGATCGGTGGCAGGGGATCGGTTTCGACTATGGCTACACCTTC
TRBV4-1	.	TRBJ2-7	few	CASSLMGRGEQYF	TGCGCCAGCAGCCTGATGGGTAGAGGAGAGCAGTACTTC
TRBV4-1	.	TRBJ1-1	few	CASSQDGITAFF	TGCGCCAGCAGCCAAGATGGAATTACAGCTTTCTTT
TRBV7-9	.	TRBJ1-1	once	CASSGGATEAFF	TGTGCCAGCAGTGGAGGGGCTACTGAAGCTTTCTTT
TRBV20-1	.	TRBJ1-1	few	CSAAVGNTEAFF	TGCAGTGCTGCGGTAGGGAACACTGAAGCTTTCTTT
TRBV4-1	.	TRBJ2-7	.	CASSQGTLGSYEQYF	TGCGCCAGCAGCCAAGGGACACTGGGGTCCTACGAGCAGTACTTC
TRBV9	TRBD2	TRBJ2-2	few	CASTPVGGSGELFF	TGTGCCAGCACCCCGGTCGGCGGGAGCGGGGAGCTGTTTTTT
TRBV29-1	.	TRBJ2-2	few	CSGQAGSNTGELFF	TGCAGCGGTCAGGCAGGCTCGAACACCGGGGAGCTGTTTTTT
TRBV30	.	TRBJ2-6	.	CAWSVLGREISGANVLTF	TGTGCCTGGAGTGTATTGGGAAGGGAGATCTCTGGGGCCAACGTCCTGACTTTC
TRBV12-3/TRBV12-4	.	TRBJ1-1	few	CASSLGRVGYTEAFF	TGTGCCAGCAGTTTAGGCAGGGTAGGTTACACTGAAGCTTTCTTT
TRBV11-2	.	TRBJ2-3	.	CASSSLVDTQYF	TGTGCCAGCAGCTCGTTAGTGGATACGCAGTATTTT
TRBV13	TRBD1	TRBJ1-1	few	CASSLVQGGTEAFF	TGTGCCAGCAGCTTAGTCCAGGGGGGTACTGAAGCTTTCTTT
TRBV7-8	.	TRBJ2-3	few	CAILDSGDTQYF	TGTGCCATCTTGGATTCCGGAGATACGCAGTATTTT